Each of the 8 T cell receptor beta chains below was sequenced from the same sample in a study of T cells in Graves' hyperthyroidism and ophthalmopathy. TCR beta CDR3 region amplification was performed from RNA transcripts. TCR CDR3 regions were first amplified by RT-PCR with HTBI primers. TCRdb recomputed calls from the multiplex PCR reads with MiXCR, one row per CDR3 protein. This sample has some 510,000 distinct CDR3 sequences, with about a fifth found just once. Source material: blood. Receptors originate from a man between 18 and 35 years old with Graves' hyperthyroidism.

This clonotype was seen ten or more times. The chain employs TRBV5-1 and TRBJ1-1, with D possibly matching TRBD1 (6 bases). The CDR3 sequence is 13 residues long. Germline V gene data show CDR1 as SGHRS and CDR2 as YFSETQ. V was pared by 5 bases and J by 1 base, with 9 bases between. The CDR3 region is CASRKGQNTEAFF. The CDR3, as DNA: TGCGCCAGCAGAAAGGGACAGAACACTGAAGCTTTCTTT. The entire variable domain, with the rest obtained from reference TRBV5-1 and TRBJ1-1, is as follows: KAGVTQTPRYLIKTRGQQVTLSCSPISGHRSVSWYQQTPGQGLQFLFEYFSETQRNKGNFPGRFSGRQFSNSRSEMNVSTLELGDSALYLCASRKGQNTEAFFGQGTRLTVV.

This clonotype was recorded at least ten times. This chain joins TRBV10-3 and TRBJ2-7; TRBD2 agrees at 8 bases. Germline CDR1 is ENHRY and CDR2 is SYGVKD. The CDR3 is 14 residues long. With 6 bases clipped from V and 4 bases from J, the junction kept 8 bases outside the gene matches. The CDR3 region is CAISSGGVSYEQYF. The CDR3 DNA reads as TGTGCCATCAGCTCGGGGGGGGTATCTTACGAGCAGTACTTC.

In this sample, this clonotype turned up many times. The V call is TRBV6-5, the J call TRBJ2-7, with D maybe TRBD1 (5 bases). The CDR3 is 14 amino acids. CDR1 is MNHEY and CDR2 is SVGAGI in the germline V gene. The V end was cut by 2 bases, the J end by 3 bases, with 11 bases between. CDR3 bases: TGTGCCAGCAGTTACAAGGGGCCCCTCTACGAGCAGTACTTC. Its protein product is CASSYKGPLYEQYF.

This clonotype has just a few counts. The chain joins TRBV9 to TRBJ1-3; the D is unclear. From germline, CDR1 is SGDLS and CDR2 YYNGEE. Trimming stripped 3 bases from V and 0 bases from J, with 10 bases between. The CDR3 extends over 15 amino acids. The CDR3 here is CASSAYWGSGNTIYF. DNA of the CDR3: TGTGCCAGCAGCGCCTACTGGGGCTCTGGAAACACCATATATTTT.

Here the CDR3 reads CASSYSNSNYGYTF. Here the CDR3 DNA reads TGTGCCAGCAGTTACTCGAATTCTAACTATGGCTACACCTTC. This chain joins TRBV6-5 and TRBJ1-2; D is unclear. V gave up 0 bases and J gave up 0 bases, with 5 bases separating them. The CDR3 is 14 amino acids. CDR1 is MNHEY and CDR2 is SVGAGI in the germline V gene.

The V call is TRBV2, the J call TRBJ1-5, with unresolved D. Trimming pared 4 bases from V and 2 bases from J, leaving 12 bases between. Germline V gene lookup returns CDR1 SNHLY and CDR2 FYNNEI. The CDR3 is 15 residues long. CDR3 loop: CASSVRGSGNQPQHF. DNA for the CDR3: TGTGCCAGCAGTGTCCGGGGAAGTGGCAATCAGCCCCAGCATTTT.

As to this clonotype: Lacking the conserved final phenylalanine or tryptophan, this CDR3 likely reflects a read error. The chain is built from TRBV27 and TRBJ1-1, with 7 bases fitting TRBD1. Germline V gives CDR1 MNHEY, CDR2 SMNVEV (reference sequence). V was pared by 6 bases and J by 2 bases, with 3 bases of the junction left unmatched. This CDR3 is built from 13 residues. Here the CDR3 DNA reads TGTGCCAGCAGCAACAGGGGTAACACTGAAGCTTTCCTT. This encodes CASSNRGNTEAFL.

This clonotype appeared many times. J is TRBJ2-5 and V is TRBV28; D not certain. The length of the CDR3 is 13 residues. The germline V and J ends were trimmed by 5 bases and 4 bases, with 11 bases remaining between them. Per the germline V gene, CDR1 is MDHEN and CDR2 is SYDVKM. The CDR3 region is CASSMPPRETQYF. The CDR3 bases are TGTGCCAGCAGTATGCCCCCCAGAGAGACCCAGTACTTC.